This TCR beta chain was recovered during a study of read filtering for tumor transcriptome and immune sequencing. Study at large: Revised staging placed about 8 patients in R-ISS I, over 15 in II, more than 5 in III. General observations from the study: Around 85% of IR-seq clonotypes had one read, totaling 3% to 4.5% of reads; RNA-seq: roughly 76% and 46%.

From about 400 ng of RNA, a library with molecular barcoded alpha/delta and beta/gamma adaptors was made. TCRdb independently ran MiXCR on the reads; one entry per CDR3 protein. The sample holds about 35,000 distinct CDR3 sequences, roughly an eighth seen once. Germline values: CDR1 SGHNT, CDR2 YENEEA. The CDR3 is 12 residues long. V was trimmed by 5 bases and J by 7 bases, leaving 8 bases between them. This clonotype occurred many times. Its antigen remains unidentified. This sequence originates from a donor at least 40 years old with multiple myeloma. Sequencing used a population of CD138-negative cells sorted from bone marrow. V gene TRBV11-3 combines with J gene TRBJ1-4; D is ambiguous. The CDR3 reads CASSQNREKLFF. Written as DNA, the CDR3 is TGTGCCAGCAGCCAAAACCGTGAAAAACTGTTTTTT.